Included here is one T cell receptor (beta chain) sequence, with context. This entry is derived from a study of memory CD4+ T cells and cytomegalovirus serostatus. The sort gate was single viable CD3+CD4+CD8-CD45RO+ cells for memory CD4+ T cells. The CDR3 runs to 15 residues. Trimming stripped 0 bases from V and 5 bases from J, with 11 bases between. Germline V CDR1 and CDR2: LNHNV, YYDKDF (reference sequence). As processed by the authors: After removing out-of-frame reads, approximately 2 million distinct TCRbeta sequences remained. Assay used: immunoSEQ multiplex PCR; TCRdb lists only in-frame clones, some missing. The DNA was the basis for D and trimming; V, J and clone size are from that table. The sample has 50,000 or so clones, about three quarters seen once; the top ten hold approximately 1.5%.

The sample consisted of memory CD4+ T cells from blood. The chain is built from TRBV15 and TRBJ1-5; no firm D call. This TCR was recovered from an adult in good health and CMV-seropositive. As DNA, the CDR3 is TGTGCCACCAGCAGAGATCTAGGATGGGATCAGCCCCAGCATTTT. This encodes CATSRDLGWDQPQHF.